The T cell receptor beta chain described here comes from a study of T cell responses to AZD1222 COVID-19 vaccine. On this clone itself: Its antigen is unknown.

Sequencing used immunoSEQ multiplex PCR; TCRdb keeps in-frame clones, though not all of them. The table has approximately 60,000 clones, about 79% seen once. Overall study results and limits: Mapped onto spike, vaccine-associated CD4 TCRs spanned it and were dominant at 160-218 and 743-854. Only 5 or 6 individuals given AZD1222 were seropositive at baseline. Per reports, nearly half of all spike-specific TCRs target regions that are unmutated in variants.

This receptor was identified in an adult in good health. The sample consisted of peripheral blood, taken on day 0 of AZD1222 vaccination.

CDR3 loop: CASSSLLGGPNQPQHF. The DNA of the CDR3 is TGTGCCAGCAGCTCCCTTTTGGGGGGACCGAATCAGCCCCAGCATTTT. This rearrangement joins TRBV11-2 to TRBJ1-5; D possibly corresponds to TRBD1 (5 bases). The V end lost 4 bases, the J end lost 4 bases, and 17 bases lay between the germline ends. This CDR3 region has 16 residues. Germline loops: CDR1 SGHAT, CDR2 FQNNGV.